The rows below give T cell receptor beta chains drawn from one sample of a study of T cell responses to AZD1222 COVID-19 vaccine. The repertoire was sequenced with immunoSEQ multiplex PCR; TCRdb's copy has only in-frame clones and lacks some. The sample contains roughly 100,000 clones, approximately 92% of which appear only once. Sample: peripheral blood, taken 28 days after the second AZD1222 dose. These receptors were collected from an adult who received the AZD1222 COVID-19 vaccine. Each CDR3 is given with its conserved first and last residue. Fields, in order: V gene, CDR3 protein.

TRBV19	CASNLAGYGYTF
TRBV6-5	CASRSQGGVYEQYF
TRBV30	CAWSHLGRAAGELFF
TRBV7-2	CASSPGTGPTYEQYF
TRBV4-1	CASSQEPHVTDTQYF
TRBV2	CASSEATGRGEKLFF
TRBV2	CASSEFRVSYEQYF
TRBV6-6	CASRLAGISYERYF
TRBV7-2	CASGAHLNTEAFF
TRBV30	CAWSIVGPGYTF
TRBV28	CASSFPGNSPLHF
TRBV28	CASSGSRTGSEQYF
TRBV18	CASSPPGQGNSPLHF
TRBV18	CASSQGQGGDEQYF
TRBV4-1	CASSQGSTGGPNTGELFF
TRBV7-2	CASGLRRDRVLNEKLFF
TRBV11-2	CASSLDGPEAFF
TRBV18	CASSPSGPTTYEQYF
TRBV19	CASSIQGTPYNEQFF
TRBV28	CASSTRGTAQETQYF
TRBV7-8	CASSLTGQGVMNTEAFF
TRBV6-1	CASSEVVVLGYNEQFF
TRBV19	CASSLDSPYGYTF
TRBV5-8	CASSFRDRGGIAFF
TRBV5-6	CASSYRQGRAFF
TRBV7-2	CASSDGGTGGNYGYTF
TRBV4-1	CASSQDYGATNEKLFF
TRBV11-2	CASTDLSGPYEQYF
TRBV5-1	CASSLTGLRGGWHEQFF
TRBV28	CASSLFGTGGNQPQHF
TRBV7-2	CASSPGTTTNYGYTF
TRBV6-6	CASSYSDRGHGYTF
TRBV3-1/TRBV3-2	CASRMTSSDTQYF
TRBV7-2	CASSNLRGVDTQYF
TRBV28	CASSLEQGALNEQFF
TRBV20-1	CSAPNSDTQYF
TRBV28	CASRGGATPNTEAFF
TRBV5-4	CASSEGLAGPYNEQFF
TRBV7-9	CASSLGTSGVSSYEQYF
TRBV28	CASSLWGWGGFSNQPQHF
TRBV18	CASSPKLATSTDTQYF
TRBV2	CASSEAGESSYEQYF
TRBV3-1/TRBV3-2	CASSQGPRIVAGTSGTYNEQFF
TRBV5-1	CASSETSGSIEQFF
TRBV5-1	CASSPSKGASEAFF
TRBV29-1	CSGGEYEQFF
TRBV5-6	CASSLETGIYGYTF
TRBV9	CASSVGTLEEAFF
TRBV7-8	CASSPLPGPYEQYF
TRBV3-1/TRBV3-2	CASTPPGTVNTEAFF
TRBV7-2	CASSSRTSGRALNEQFF
TRBV7-9	CASSTGGAGGYTF
TRBV18	CASSPTTGKGNEQFF
TRBV28	CASRYSGVSSNQPQHF
TRBV10-2	CASSAAGTVDYGYTF